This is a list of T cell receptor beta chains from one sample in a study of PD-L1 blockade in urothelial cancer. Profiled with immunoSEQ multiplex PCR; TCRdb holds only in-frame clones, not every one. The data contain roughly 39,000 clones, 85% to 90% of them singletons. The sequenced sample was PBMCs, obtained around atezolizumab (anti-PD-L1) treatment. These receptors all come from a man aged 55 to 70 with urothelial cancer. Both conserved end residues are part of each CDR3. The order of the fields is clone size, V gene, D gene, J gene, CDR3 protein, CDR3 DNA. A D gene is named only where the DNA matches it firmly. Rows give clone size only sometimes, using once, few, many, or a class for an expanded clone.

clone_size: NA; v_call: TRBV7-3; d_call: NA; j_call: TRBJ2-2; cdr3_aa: CASSSQGRGITGELFF; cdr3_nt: TGTGCCAGCAGCTCCCAAGGCAGGGGTATTACCGGGGAGCTGTTTTTT
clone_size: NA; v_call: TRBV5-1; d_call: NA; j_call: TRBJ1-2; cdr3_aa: CASSLGTDFYGYTF; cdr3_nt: TGCGCCAGCAGCTTGGGGACAGACTTCTATGGCTACACCTTC
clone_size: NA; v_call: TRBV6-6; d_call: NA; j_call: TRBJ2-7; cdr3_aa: CASTPSGSYEQYF; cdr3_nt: TGTGCCAGCACCCCCTCGGGCTCCTACGAGCAGTACTTC
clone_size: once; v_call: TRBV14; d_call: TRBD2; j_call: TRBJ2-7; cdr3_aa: CASSQGASGRYEQYF; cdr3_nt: TGTGCCAGCAGCCAAGGAGCTAGCGGGCGTTACGAGCAGTACTTC
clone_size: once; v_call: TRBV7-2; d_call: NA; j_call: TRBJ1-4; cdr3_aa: CASRTVNNEKLFF; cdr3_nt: TGTGCCAGCAGGACTGTTAATAATGAAAAACTGTTTTTT
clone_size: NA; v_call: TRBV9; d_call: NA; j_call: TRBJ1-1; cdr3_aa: CASSRDLEKAFF; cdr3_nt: TGTGCCAGCAGTCGGGACTTAGAAAAAGCTTTCTTT
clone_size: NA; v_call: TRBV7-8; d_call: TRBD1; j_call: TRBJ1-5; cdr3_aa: CASSPSGTGVQPQHF; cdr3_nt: TGTGCCAGCAGCCCCTCCGGGACAGGGGTCCAGCCCCAGCATTTT
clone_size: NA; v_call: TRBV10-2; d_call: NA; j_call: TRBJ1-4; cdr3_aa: CASSGGEKLFF; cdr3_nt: TGCGCCAGCAGTGGAGGGGAAAAACTGTTTTTT
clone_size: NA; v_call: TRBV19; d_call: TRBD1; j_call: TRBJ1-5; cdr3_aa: CASTPTGANNQPQHF; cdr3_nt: TGTGCCAGTACTCCTACAGGGGCAAATAATCAGCCCCAGCATTTT
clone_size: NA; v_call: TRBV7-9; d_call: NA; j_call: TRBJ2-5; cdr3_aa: CASSLEQWTQYF; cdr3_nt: TGTGCCAGCAGCTTAGAGCAATGGACCCAGTACTTC
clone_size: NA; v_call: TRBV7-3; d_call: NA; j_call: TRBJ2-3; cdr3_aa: CASSLGARGTDTQYF; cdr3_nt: TGTGCCAGCAGCTTAGGGGCCAGGGGCACAGATACGCAGTATTTT
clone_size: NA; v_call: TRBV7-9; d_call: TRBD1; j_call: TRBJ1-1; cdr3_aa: CASRREGGPGTEAFF; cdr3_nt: TGTGCCAGCAGGAGGGAAGGGGGCCCGGGAACTGAAGCTTTCTTT
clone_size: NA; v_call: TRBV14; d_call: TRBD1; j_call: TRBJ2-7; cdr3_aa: CASSQVAGGWNEQYF; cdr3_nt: TGTGCCAGCAGCCAAGTGGCAGGGGGCTGGAACGAGCAGTACTTC
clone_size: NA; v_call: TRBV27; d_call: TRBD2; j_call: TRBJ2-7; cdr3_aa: CASSLRLAGLSYEQYF; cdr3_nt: TGTGCCAGCAGTTTAAGGCTAGCGGGACTCTCCTACGAGCAGTACTTC
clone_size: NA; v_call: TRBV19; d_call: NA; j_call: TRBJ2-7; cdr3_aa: CASSIGSGDFYEQYF; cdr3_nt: TGTGCCAGTAGTATAGGGTCAGGGGATTTTTACGAGCAGTACTTC
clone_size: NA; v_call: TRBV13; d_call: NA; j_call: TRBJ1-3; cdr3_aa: CASSLGGATGNTIYF; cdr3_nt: TGTGCCAGCAGCTTAGGGGGGGCTACTGGAAACACCATATATTTT
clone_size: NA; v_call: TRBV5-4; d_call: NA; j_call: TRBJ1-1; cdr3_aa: CASSPKGGDTEAFF; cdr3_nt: TGTGCCAGCAGCCCGAAGGGGGGGGACACTGAAGCTTTCTTT
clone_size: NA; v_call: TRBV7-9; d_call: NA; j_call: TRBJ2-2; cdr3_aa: CASSLNSNTGELFF; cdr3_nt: TGTGCCAGCAGCTTAAACAGTAACACCGGGGAGCTGTTTTTT
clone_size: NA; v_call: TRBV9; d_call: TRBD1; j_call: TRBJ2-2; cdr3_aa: CASSVAGQGSRAGELFF; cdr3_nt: TGTGCCAGCAGCGTCGCAGGACAGGGGAGTCGAGCCGGGGAGCTGTTTTTT
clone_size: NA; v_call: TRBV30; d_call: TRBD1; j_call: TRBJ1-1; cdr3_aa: CAYDRANTEAFF; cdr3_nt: TGTGCCTATGACAGGGCGAACACTGAAGCTTTCTTT